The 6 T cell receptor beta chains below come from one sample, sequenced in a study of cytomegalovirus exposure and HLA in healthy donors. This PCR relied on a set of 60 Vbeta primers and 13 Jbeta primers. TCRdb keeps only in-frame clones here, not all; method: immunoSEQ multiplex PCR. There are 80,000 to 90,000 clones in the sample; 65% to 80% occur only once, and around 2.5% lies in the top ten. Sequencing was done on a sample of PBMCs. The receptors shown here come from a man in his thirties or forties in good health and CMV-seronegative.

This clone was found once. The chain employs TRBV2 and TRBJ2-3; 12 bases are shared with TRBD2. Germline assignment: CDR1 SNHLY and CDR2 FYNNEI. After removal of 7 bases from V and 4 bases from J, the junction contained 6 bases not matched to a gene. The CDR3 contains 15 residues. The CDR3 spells CASIRLAGGADTQYF. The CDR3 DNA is TGTGCCAGCATTCGCCTAGCGGGGGGGGCAGATACGCAGTATTTT.

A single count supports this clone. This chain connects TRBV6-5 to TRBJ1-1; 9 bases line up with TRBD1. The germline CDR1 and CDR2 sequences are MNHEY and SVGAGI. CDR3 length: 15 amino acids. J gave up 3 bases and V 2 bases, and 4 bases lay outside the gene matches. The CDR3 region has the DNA TGTGCCAGCAGTTACAGGACAGGGGTTGACACTGAAGCTTTCTTT. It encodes CASSYRTGVDTEAFF.

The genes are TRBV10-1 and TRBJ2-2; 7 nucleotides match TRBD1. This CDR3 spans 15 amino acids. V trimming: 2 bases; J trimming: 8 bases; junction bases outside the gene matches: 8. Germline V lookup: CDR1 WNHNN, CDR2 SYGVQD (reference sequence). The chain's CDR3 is CASSEVVGGSGELFF. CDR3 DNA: TGCGCCAGCAGTGAGGTCGTAGGGGGCTCAGGGGAGCTGTTTTTT.

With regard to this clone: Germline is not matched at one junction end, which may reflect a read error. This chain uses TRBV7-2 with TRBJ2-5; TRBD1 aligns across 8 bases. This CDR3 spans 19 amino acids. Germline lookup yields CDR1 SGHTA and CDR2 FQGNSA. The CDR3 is CASSLLRWTGRGSQEAQYF. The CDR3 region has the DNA TGTGCCAGCAGCTTATTAAGGTGGACAGGGAGAGGGTCCCAAGAGGCCCAGTACTTC.

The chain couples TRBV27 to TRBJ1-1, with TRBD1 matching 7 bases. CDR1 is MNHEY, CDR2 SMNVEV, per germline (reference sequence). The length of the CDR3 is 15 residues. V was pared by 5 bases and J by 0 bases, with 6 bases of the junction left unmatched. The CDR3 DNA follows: TGTGCCAGCAGTCCCCGACAGGGAATGAACACTGAAGCTTTCTTT. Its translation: CASSPRQGMNTEAFF.

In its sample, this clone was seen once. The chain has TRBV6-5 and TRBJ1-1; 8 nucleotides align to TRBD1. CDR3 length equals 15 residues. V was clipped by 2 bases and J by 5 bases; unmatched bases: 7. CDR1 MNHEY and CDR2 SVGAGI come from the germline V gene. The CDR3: CASSYIEQGGTEAFF. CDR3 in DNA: TGTGCCAGCAGTTACATCGAACAGGGGGGTACTGAAGCTTTCTTT.